This TCR beta chain is drawn from a study of T cell responses to AZD1222 COVID-19 vaccine (dated by TCRdb to about 2021). A note on the overall study: Because spike-specific TCR depth and breadth did not differ between the two schedules, AZD1222 recipients who got a second dose at roughly 4 weeks were pooled with those who got a second dose at roughly 12 weeks. Trial participants were enrolled into age subgroups of 18-55, 56-69 and 70-plus years, which contained 148, 28 and 57 TCR-sequenced participants, respectively. TCR sequencing covered 230 to 250 trial participants: 200 to 220 given two doses of AZD1222 and approximately 26 given two doses of MenACWY control vaccine. Findings and caveats that apply to the study as a whole: The 56-69-year group was small, and its depth increase did not reach significance, likely because of low power. After two AZD1222 doses, both the breadth and the depth of spike-specific TCRs were significantly higher than at day 0 and than in MenACWY recipients. CD4 TCRs associated with the vaccine covered the entire spike protein, and the dominant responses were in regions 160-218 and 743-854. Conclusions about previously exposed vaccinees are limited, since just a handful of AZD1222 recipients were seropositive for SARS-CoV-2 at baseline. Because no samples from the day 14 peak response were available, repertoires could be characterized only after the peak T cell response. Reportedly, almost half of the unique spike-specific TCRs recognized epitopes lying outside the regions that are mutated in the B.1.351 and B.1.1.7 variants. Participants were mostly white British, with more females than males. The authors suggested clonal diversity may have been underestimated.

The CDR3 regions of human TCRbeta chains were analyzed by immunosequencing. In the authors' own workflow: TCRs in the repertoires were compared against a reference library of SARS-CoV-2-specific TCRs that had been generated with the MIRA antigen-specificity platform. Breadth meant the fraction of unique TCRs that were SARS-CoV-2-associated, whereas depth meant the fraction of total T cells that were SARS-CoV-2-associated. Using the MIRA data, each spike-specific TCR was assigned both to the spike region to which the TCR was reactive and to a CD4 or CD8 class. Log10-transformed breadth and depth values were compared by one-way ANOVA with Sidak's multiple comparisons tests. TCRdb took over this immuneACCESS table, retaining in-frame rearrangements with V and J assigned. Such tables are incomplete; in checked studies, under half of the missing clones stem from an unresolved V gene, and the remainder is unexplained. V, J and clone size are those of that table, while D and trimming were read from the DNA. The sample data list tens of thousands of clones, and about nine tenths of these were observed just once. The top ten clones comprise 5% to 6% of the sample.

According to the germline V gene, CDR1 reads MNHEY and CDR2 reads SVGAGI. V loses 0 bases, J loses 4 bases, and the germline ends lie 12 bases apart. The CDR3 covers 16 residues, taking in both the cysteine and the phenylalanine. The read is trimmed to its CDR3 DNA, 48 bases read in frame from base 1. A single count supports this clone. What antigen it recognizes has not been identified. One base away there is no much larger clone; base qualities are not given. The meaning of the sample's time point label: baseline before first vaccination. Vaccinee samples were obtained from the UK trials COV001 and COV002, which included a single-blind randomized controlled phase 2/3 trial of AZD1222 (ChAdOx1 nCoV-19) in healthy adults. For TCRbeta chain sequencing, PBMC samples were collected from trial participants at day 0 and at day 28 after the second dose.

Sequencing was performed on peripheral blood, taken on day 0 of AZD1222 vaccination. The V gene is TRBV6-5 and the J gene is TRBJ2-2; the D segment is perhaps TRBD1 or TRBD2, each sharing 6 matched bases. This receptor was taken from an adult in good health. The CDR3 here reads CASSYSRGGGTGELFF. The bases are TGTGCCAGCAGTTACTCGAGAGGGGGAGGCACCGGGGAGCTGTTTTTT.